This entry lists 14 T cell receptor beta chains sequenced from one sample in a study of blood T cell repertoires in COVID-19. Measured with immunoSEQ multiplex PCR; TCRdb has only the in-frame clones, and not every one. This sample yields some 270,000 clones, of which just under 90% are seen a single time; more than 1.5% belongs to the top ten. Sequences were obtained from PBMCs or T cells enriched from blood (not recorded which). The receptors derive from a woman aged 55-69 years who had recovered from COVID-19.

A single count supports this clone. V and J are TRBV28 and TRBJ1-4; 8 bases line up with TRBD1. The V segment lost 4 bases and the J segment 2 bases; nucleotides outside the gene matches: 12. The CDR3 is made up of 18 amino acids. Germline lookup yields CDR1 MDHEN and CDR2 SYDVKM. The DNA of the CDR3 is TGTGCCAGCAGTTCCCCCGGCCAGGGGGCTGCCACTAATGAAAAACTGTTTTTT. This translates into CASSSPGQGAATNEKLFF.

This chain links TRBV14 with TRBJ1-4; no reliable D call. This CDR3 is 12 amino acids long. V was cut by 4 bases and J by 5 bases, with 5 bases left in between. Per the germline V gene, CDR1 is SGHDN and CDR2 is FVKESK. CDR3 sequence (DNA): TGTGCCAGCAGCCCACAGAATGAAAAACTGTTTTTT. Encoded protein: CASSPQNEKLFF.

The chain couples TRBV5-1 to TRBJ2-5, with D hard to call. The CDR3 runs to 13 residues. Trimming took 4 bases from V and 3 from J, leaving 10 bases between them. Germline CDR1 and CDR2: SGHRS and YFSETQ. For the CDR3, the DNA is TGCGCCAGCAGCCTCAATCCGGAAGAGACCCAGTACTTC. Its translation: CASSLNPEETQYF.

CDR3 protein: CASSSGGYQPQHF. The CDR3, as DNA: TGTGCCAGCAGCTCGGGAGGGTATCAGCCCCAGCATTTT. The chain employs TRBV27 and TRBJ1-5; D is unresolved. This CDR3 contains 13 residues. CDR1 and CDR2 (germline): MNHEY, SMNVEV (reference sequence). Trimming took off 6 bases at V and 5 bases at J, with 11 bases between the two ends.

V is TRBV27 and J is TRBJ1-2, with 10 positions matching TRBD1. Trimming took 3 bases from V and 8 from J; bases not matched to a gene: 6. This CDR3 has 14 amino acids. CDR1 and CDR2 from the germline V gene are MNHEY and SMNVEV (reference sequence). The CDR3 sequence: CASSLDRGTGGYTF. The CDR3 nucleotides are TGTGCCAGCAGTTTGGACAGGGGGACGGGGGGCTACACCTTC.

Only one count was recorded for this clone. This chain joins TRBV6-5 and TRBJ2-5; 9 nucleotides agree with TRBD2. There are 14 residues in the CDR3. Germline values: CDR1 MNHEY, CDR2 SVGAGI. Trimming cost V 5 bases and J 4 bases; bases outside gene matches: 5. In DNA, the CDR3 is TGTGCCAGCAGTCCAGCGGGGGGTATAGAGACCCAGTACTTC. This encodes CASSPAGGIETQYF.

The gene calls are TRBV29-1 and TRBJ1-2, with 8 bases matching TRBD1. Germline V CDR1 and CDR2: SQVTM, ANQGSEA. The CDR3 runs to 14 residues. Trimming cost V 1 base and J 2 bases; bases outside gene matches: 3. Here the CDR3 DNA reads TGCAGCGTTGAAGGCAGGGGGCGGAACTATGGCTACACCTTC. Encoded protein: CSVEGRGRNYGYTF.

The rearrangement joins TRBV5-1 to TRBJ1-2, with 8 bases lining up with TRBD1. Looked up from germline, CDR1 is SGHRS and CDR2 is YFSETQ. Trimming at V came to 0 bases and at J to 8 bases, leaving 6 bases not matched to a gene. This CDR3 spans 14 amino acids. CDR3 coding DNA: TGCGCCAGCAGCTTGGTAGCAGGGGGCGAAGGCTACACCTTC. Protein product: CASSLVAGGEGYTF.

The V call is TRBV5-8, the J call TRBJ2-1; 7 bases align to TRBD2. Trimming took 1 base from V and 9 from J; bases not matched to a gene: 4. The CDR3 covers 13 residues. Germline values: CDR1 SGHTS, CDR2 YDEGEE. CDR3 loop: CASSLTGEGEQFF. The CDR3 DNA follows: TGTGCCAGCAGCTTGACGGGGGAGGGTGAGCAGTTCTTC. The complete variable domain, with remaining parts taken from reference TRBV5-8 and TRBJ2-1, reads EAGVTQSPTHLIKTRGQQATLRCSPISGHTSVYWYQQALGLGLQFLLWYDEGEERNRGNFPPRFSGRQFPNYSSELNVNALELEDSALYLCASSLTGEGEQFFGPGTRLTVL.

The J gene is TRBJ2-5, the V gene TRBV30, with D perhaps matching TRBD1 (7 bases). The CDR3 is 14 residues long. Germline V gene sequence: CDR1 GTSNPN, CDR2 SVGIG (reference sequence). V was shortened by 8 bases and J by 1 base, with 17 bases between the two germline ends. This CDR3 is CARGTARAQETQYF. CDR3 bases: TGTGCCCGCGGGACAGCCCGGGCCCAAGAGACCCAGTACTTC.

This clone was counted a few times. This chain uses TRBV6-5 with TRBJ2-5, with D perhaps TRBD2 (5 bases). The CDR3 is made up of 12 amino acids. Germline V CDR1 and CDR2: MNHEY, SVGAGI. The V end was cut by 8 bases, the J end by 4 bases, with 11 bases between. CDR3 DNA: TGTGCCAGCGGGAGTATGGCAGAGACCCAGTACTTC. Its protein is CASGSMAETQYF.

The rearrangement links TRBV7-9 to TRBJ1-5; D remains ambiguous. The CDR3 runs to 13 residues. The V and J ends lost 8 bases and 7 bases respectively, with 15 bases between them. Germline lookup yields CDR1 SEHNR and CDR2 FQNEAQ (reference sequence). CDR3 region: CASSDGENQPQHF. The DNA of the CDR3 is TGTGCCAGCTCGGACGGGGAGAACCAGCCCCAGCATTTT. Drawing the rest from reference TRBV7-9 and TRBJ1-5, the complete variable domain is DTGVSQNPRHKITKRGQNVTFRCDPISEHNRLYWYRQTLGQGPEFLTYFQNEAQLEKSRLLSDRFSAERPKGSFSTLEIQRTEQGDSAMYLCASSDGENQPQHFGDGTRLSIL.

The V call is TRBV5-1, the J call TRBJ2-5, with D uncertain. This CDR3 spans 14 amino acids. V was trimmed by 0 bases and J by 2 bases, leaving 8 bases between them. In germline, CDR1 is SGHRS, CDR2 YFSETQ. The CDR3 DNA reads as TGCGCCAGCAGCTTGGCGACTCGACAAGAGACCCAGTACTTC. Its translation is CASSLATRQETQYF.

The genes are TRBV19 and TRBJ2-7, with 7 bases that match TRBD1. Germline V gene lookup returns CDR1 LNHDA and CDR2 SQIVND (reference sequence). The CDR3 totals 12 residues. The V segment lost 9 bases and the J segment 5 bases; nucleotides outside the gene matches: 7. The CDR3 is CASKTGVDEQYF. The DNA for the CDR3 is TGTGCCAGCAAAACAGGGGTCGACGAGCAGTACTTC.